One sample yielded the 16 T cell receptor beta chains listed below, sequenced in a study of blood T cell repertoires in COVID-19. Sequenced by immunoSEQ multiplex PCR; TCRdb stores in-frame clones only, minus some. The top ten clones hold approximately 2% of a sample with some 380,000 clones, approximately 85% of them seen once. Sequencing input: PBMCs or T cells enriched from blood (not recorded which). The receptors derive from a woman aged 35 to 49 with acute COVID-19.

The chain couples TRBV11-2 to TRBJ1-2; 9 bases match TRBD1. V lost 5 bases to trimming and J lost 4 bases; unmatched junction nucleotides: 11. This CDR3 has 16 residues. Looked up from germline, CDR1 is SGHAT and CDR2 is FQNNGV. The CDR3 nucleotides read TGTGCCAGCAGCCCGATAACAGGGGGCCTGGGCTATGGCTACACCTTC. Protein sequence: CASSPITGGLGYGYTF. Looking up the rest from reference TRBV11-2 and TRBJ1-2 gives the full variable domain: EAGVAQSPRYKIIEKRQSVAFWCNPISGHATLYWYQQILGQGPKLLIQFQNNGVVDDSQLPKDRFSAERLKGVDSTLKIQPAKLEDSAVYLCASSPITGGLGYGYTFGSGTRLTVV.

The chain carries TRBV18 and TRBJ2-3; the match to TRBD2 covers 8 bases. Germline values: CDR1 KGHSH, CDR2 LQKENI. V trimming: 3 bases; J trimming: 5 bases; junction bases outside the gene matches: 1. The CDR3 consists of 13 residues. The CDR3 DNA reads TGTGCCAGCTCACCGGCGGGGGGAGATACGCAGTATTTT. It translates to CASSPAGGDTQYF.

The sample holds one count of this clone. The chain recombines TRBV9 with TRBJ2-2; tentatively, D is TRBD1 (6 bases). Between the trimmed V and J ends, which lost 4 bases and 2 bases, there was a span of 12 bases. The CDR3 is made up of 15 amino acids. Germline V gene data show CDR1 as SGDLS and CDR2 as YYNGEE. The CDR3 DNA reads TGTGCCAGCAGCCAGGGGCGTATAAACACCGGGGAGCTGTTTTTT. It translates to CASSQGRINTGELFF.

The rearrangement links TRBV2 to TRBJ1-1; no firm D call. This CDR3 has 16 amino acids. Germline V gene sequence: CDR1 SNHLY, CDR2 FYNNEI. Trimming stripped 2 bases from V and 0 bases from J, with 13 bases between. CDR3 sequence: CASSEYLGVVNTEAFF. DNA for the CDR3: TGTGCCAGCAGTGAATATCTCGGGGTAGTGAACACTGAAGCTTTCTTT. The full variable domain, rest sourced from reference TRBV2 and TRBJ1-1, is EPEVTQTPSHQVTQMGQEVILRCVPISNHLYFYWYRQILGQKVEFLVSFYNNEISEKSEIFDDQFSVERPDGSNFTLKIRSTKLEDSAMYFCASSEYLGVVNTEAFFGQGTRLTVV.

CDR3 nucleotide sequence: TGTGCCAGCTCACCCGGGACAGGGAACTCCTACGAGCAGTACTTC. Translating it yields CASSPGTGNSYEQYF. The genes are TRBV18 and TRBJ2-7, with 9 positions matching TRBD1. With V trimmed by 3 bases and J by 0 bases, 3 bases remained unmatched. The germline gives CDR1 KGHSH, CDR2 LQKENI. This CDR3 has 15 amino acids.

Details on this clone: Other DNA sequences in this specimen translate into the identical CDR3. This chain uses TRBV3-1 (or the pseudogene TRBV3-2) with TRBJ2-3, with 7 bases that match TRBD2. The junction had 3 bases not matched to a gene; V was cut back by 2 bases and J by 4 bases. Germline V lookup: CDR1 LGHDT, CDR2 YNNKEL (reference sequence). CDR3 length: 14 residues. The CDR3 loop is CASSQSGGADTQYF. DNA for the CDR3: TGTGCCAGCAGCCAATCTGGGGGGGCAGATACGCAGTATTTT.

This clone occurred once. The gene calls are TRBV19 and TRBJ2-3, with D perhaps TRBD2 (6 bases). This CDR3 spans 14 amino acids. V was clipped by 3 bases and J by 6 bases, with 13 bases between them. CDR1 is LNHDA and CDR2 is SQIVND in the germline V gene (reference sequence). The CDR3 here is CASSMTGVRDTQYF. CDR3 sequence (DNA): TGTGCCAGTAGTATGACGGGGGTTCGGGATACGCAGTATTTT.

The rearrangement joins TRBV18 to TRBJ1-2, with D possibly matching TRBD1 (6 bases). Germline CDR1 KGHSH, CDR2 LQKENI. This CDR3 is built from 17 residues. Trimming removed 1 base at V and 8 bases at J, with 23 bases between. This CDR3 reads CASSPQLSTGGGEGYTF. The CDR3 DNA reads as TGTGCCAGCTCACCACAGCTATCGACAGGCGGGGGCGAAGGCTACACCTTC.

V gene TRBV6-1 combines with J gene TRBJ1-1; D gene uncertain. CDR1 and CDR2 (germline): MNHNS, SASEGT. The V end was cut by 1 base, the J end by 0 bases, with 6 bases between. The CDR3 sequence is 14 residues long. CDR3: CASSEDLMNTEAFF. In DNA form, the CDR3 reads TGTGCCAGCAGTGAAGACCTAATGAACACTGAAGCTTTCTTT.

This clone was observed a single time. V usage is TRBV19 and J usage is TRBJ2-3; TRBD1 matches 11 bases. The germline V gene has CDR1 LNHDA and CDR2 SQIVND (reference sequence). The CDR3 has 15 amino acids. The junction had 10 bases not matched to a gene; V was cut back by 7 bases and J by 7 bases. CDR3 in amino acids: CASKHRTGGAYTQYF. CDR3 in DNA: TGTGCCAGTAAACATAGGACAGGGGGCGCGTATACGCAGTATTTT.

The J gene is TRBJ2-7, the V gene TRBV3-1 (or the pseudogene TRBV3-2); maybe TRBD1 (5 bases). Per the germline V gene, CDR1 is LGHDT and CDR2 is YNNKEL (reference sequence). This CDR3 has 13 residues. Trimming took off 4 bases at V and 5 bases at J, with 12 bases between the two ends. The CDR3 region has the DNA TGTGCCAGCAGCCTCAGGGTTATGAACGAGCAGTACTTC. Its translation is CASSLRVMNEQYF.

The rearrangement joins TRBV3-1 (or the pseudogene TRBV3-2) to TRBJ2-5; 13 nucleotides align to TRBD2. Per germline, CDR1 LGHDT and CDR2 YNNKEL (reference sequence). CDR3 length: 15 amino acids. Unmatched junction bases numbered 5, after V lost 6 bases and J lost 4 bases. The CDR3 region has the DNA TGTGCCAGCAGAGACTGGACTAGCGGGGGAGAGACCCAGTACTTC. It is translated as CASRDWTSGGETQYF.

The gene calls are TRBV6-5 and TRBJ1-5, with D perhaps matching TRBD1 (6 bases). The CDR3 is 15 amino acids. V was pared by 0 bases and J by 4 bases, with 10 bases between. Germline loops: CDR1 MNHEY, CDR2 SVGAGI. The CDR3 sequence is CASSYSVQGNQPQHF. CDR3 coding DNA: TGTGCCAGCAGTTACTCTGTGCAGGGGAATCAGCCCCAGCATTTT.

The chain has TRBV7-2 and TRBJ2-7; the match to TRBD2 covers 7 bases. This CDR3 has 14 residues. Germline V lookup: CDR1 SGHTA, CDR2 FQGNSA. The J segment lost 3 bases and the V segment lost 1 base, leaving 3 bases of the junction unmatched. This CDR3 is CASSLGLAVYEQYF. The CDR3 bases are TGTGCCAGCAGCTTAGGGCTAGCGGTCTACGAGCAGTACTTC.

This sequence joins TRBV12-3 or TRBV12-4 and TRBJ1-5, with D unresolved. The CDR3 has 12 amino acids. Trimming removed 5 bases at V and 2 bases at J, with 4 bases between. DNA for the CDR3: TGTGCCAGCAGTCGGGGCAATCAGCCCCAGCATTTT. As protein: CASSRGNQPQHF.

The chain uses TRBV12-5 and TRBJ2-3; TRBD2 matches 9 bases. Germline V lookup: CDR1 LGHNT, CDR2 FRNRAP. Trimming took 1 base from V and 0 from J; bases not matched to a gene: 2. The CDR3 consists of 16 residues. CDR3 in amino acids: CASGLGLAGSTDTQYF. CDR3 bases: TGTGCTAGTGGTTTGGGTCTAGCGGGGAGCACAGATACGCAGTATTTT.